The 2 T cell receptor beta chains given below trace back to one sample, sequenced in a study of T cells after yellow fever vaccination. TCRdb passed the 5' RACE reads through MiXCR, listing each CDR3 protein once. The table has nearly 350,000 distinct CDR3 sequences, 7% to 10% seen once; the top ten hold approximately 15%. The input for sequencing was PBMCs, taken roughly 47 days after the first yellow fever vaccination. The receptors originated from a man between 18 and 29 years old who received the YFV17D yellow fever vaccine.

This clonotype occurred a few times. This chain joins TRBV9 and TRBJ1-2, with D possibly being TRBD1 (5 bases). Germline CDR1 reads SGDLS; CDR2 reads YYNGEE. The CDR3 totals 14 residues. V lost 4 bases to trimming and J lost 5 bases, with 15 bases between them. The CDR3 reads CASSSDSLGYGYTF. CDR3 coding DNA: TGTGCCAGCAGCTCTGACAGTCTCGGGTATGGCTACACCTTC.

The chain employs TRBV12-5 and TRBJ2-1; D call uncertain. Per germline, CDR1 LGHNT and CDR2 FRNRAP. The CDR3 covers 12 residues. V lost 0 bases, J lost 14 bases, and 11 bases lay in between. The CDR3 region has the DNA TGTGCTAGTGGTTTGGTAGATACAGAGAAGTTCTTC. Its translation: CASGLVDTEKFF.